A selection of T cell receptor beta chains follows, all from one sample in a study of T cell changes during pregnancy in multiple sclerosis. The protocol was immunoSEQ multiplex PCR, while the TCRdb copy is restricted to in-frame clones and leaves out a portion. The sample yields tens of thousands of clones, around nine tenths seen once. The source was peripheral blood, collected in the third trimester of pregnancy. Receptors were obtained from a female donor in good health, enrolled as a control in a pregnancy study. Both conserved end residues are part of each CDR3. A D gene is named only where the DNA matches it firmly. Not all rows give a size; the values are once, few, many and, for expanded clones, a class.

TGTGCCAGCAGTTCAACCGGGACAGGGACCTACGAGCAGTACTTC	CASSSTGTGTYEQYF	TRBV27	TRBJ2-7	.	TRBD1
TGTGCCAGCACCCTTGGCCTGAACACTGAAGCTTTCTTT	CASTLGLNTEAFF	TRBV6-5	TRBJ1-1	.	.
TGTGCCAGCACCCCGACAGGGGGTTCCTATGGCTACACCTTC	CASTPTGGSYGYTF	TRBV27	TRBJ1-2	once	TRBD1
TGTGCCAGCAGTGAACTCGGGACTAGCGGGACTGAGCAGTTCTTC	CASSELGTSGTEQFF	TRBV6-1	TRBJ2-1	.	TRBD2
TGTGCCAGCAGCTTGGCCCCGGGACATAGTAGCAATCAGCCCCAGCATTTT	CASSLAPGHSSNQPQHF	TRBV5-8	TRBJ1-5	.	.
TGTGCCAGCAGTCTCAGGGGATTGTCCGATACGCAGTATTTT	CASSLRGLSDTQYF	TRBV27	TRBJ2-3	.	.
TGCGCCAGCAGCCACGGGGTAGGGGAGCTGTTTTTT	CASSHGVGELFF	TRBV5-1	TRBJ2-2	.	.
TGTGCCAGCAGTTTCCTCGGACACCACGAGCAGTACTTC	CASSFLGHHEQYF	TRBV6-7	TRBJ2-7	.	.
TGTGCCAGCAGTGAAACGGCTAGCCGGTTCTTC	CASSETASRFF	TRBV2	TRBJ2-1	few	.
TGTGCCAGTAGGGTCCAGGCCTCTAGCACAGATACGCAGTATTTT	CASRVQASSTDTQYF	TRBV19	TRBJ2-3	.	.
TGTGCCAGCAGCGGGACAGGGGACGTTAATCAGCCCCAGCATTTT	CASSGTGDVNQPQHF	TRBV9	TRBJ1-5	.	TRBD1
TGTGCCAGCAGCTTACTTAGTAGACTAGCCCTCGGCTACGAGCAGTACTTC	CASSLLSRLALGYEQYF	TRBV7-2	TRBJ2-7	.	TRBD2
TGCGCCAGCAGCCAAGACCGGCGGGCACGACCCCACGAGCAGTACTTC	CASSQDRRARPHEQYF	TRBV4-3	TRBJ2-7	.	.
TGTGCCAGCAGTTGGGGGACAGGGAACACTGAAGCTTTCTTT	CASSWGTGNTEAFF	TRBV27	TRBJ1-1	.	TRBD1
TGTGCCAGCAGTTTCAAGCGGGAGGGCCCAAAGAATGAGCAGTTCTTC	CASSFKREGPKNEQFF	TRBV27	TRBJ2-1	.	TRBD2
TGTGCCAGCGCTTTAAGGGGGAGCAATCAGCCCCAGCATTTT	CASALRGSNQPQHF	TRBV6-1	TRBJ1-5	.	.
TGTGCCAGCAGTGCCTCCCACAGGGTATATCACACTGAAGCTTTCTTT	CASSASHRVYHTEAFF	TRBV6-1	TRBJ1-1	.	.
TGTGCCAGCAGTTCTGGTGGGTTAGGGGTACAAGAGACCCAGTACTTC	CASSSGGLGVQETQYF	TRBV28	TRBJ2-5	.	.
TGTGCCAGCAGTCGGGGAGGTAAGGGGTCTCTCTCCGAGCAGTACTTC	CASSRGGKGSLSEQYF	TRBV27	TRBJ2-7	.	.
TGTGCCAGTAGCCAACCAGGGGGCTCCGGGGGGACCTACAATGAGCAGTTCTTC	CASSQPGGSGGTYNEQFF	TRBV19	TRBJ2-1	once	.
TGTGCCAGCAGCTTAAACCCGGGGACAGGGGCCACTGAAGCTTTCTTT	CASSLNPGTGATEAFF	TRBV7-8	TRBJ1-1	.	TRBD1
TGTGCCAGCTCACCACCGGCCAGGGTCTACGAGCAGTACTTC	CASSPPARVYEQYF	TRBV18	TRBJ2-7	.	.
TGTGCCAGCAGCTTAGACTCTAGCGGGAGGGCTCGCGAGCAGTACTTC	CASSLDSSGRAREQYF	TRBV7-2	TRBJ2-7	.	TRBD2
TGTGCCAGCAATGTCCTCCGGGAGACCCAGTACTTC	CASNVLRETQYF	TRBV2	TRBJ2-5	.	.
TGTGCCACCAGCAGGGAGGGTTACGAGCAGTACTTC	CATSREGYEQYF	TRBV15	TRBJ2-7	once	.
TGTGCCAGCAGCCACCCTGGACAGGGGCAAGATACGCAGTATTTT	CASSHPGQGQDTQYF	TRBV4-2	TRBJ2-3	.	TRBD1
TGCGCCAGCAGCTTAGAACTAGCGGCTGACTACGAGCAGTACTTC	CASSLELAADYEQYF	TRBV5-1	TRBJ2-7	.	TRBD2
TGTGCCAGCAGCTACACGGCAGGGGGGAACATAATCGCTGAAGCTTTCTTT	CASSYTAGGNIIAEAFF	TRBV7-9	TRBJ1-1	.	TRBD1
TGTGCCAGCAGTTACGGGACAGCGTACCAAGAGACCCAGTACTTC	CASSYGTAYQETQYF	TRBV6-5	TRBJ2-5	.	TRBD1
TGTGCCAGCAGACCAGCGGGGGGACTCACAGATACGCAGTATTTT	CASRPAGGLTDTQYF	TRBV6-6	TRBJ2-3	.	TRBD2
TGCGCCAGCAGCCCCCGCTTCGCGGGGGGTTCCTACAATGAGCAGTTCTTC	CASSPRFAGGSYNEQFF	TRBV5-1	TRBJ2-1	.	TRBD2
TGTGCCAGCAGTGAAATAGGTGTAGGGGTAATTTCCTACAATGAGCAGTTCTTC	CASSEIGVGVISYNEQFF	TRBV6-1	TRBJ2-1	.	.
TGCGCCAGCAGCTTGGGGGGGCACAGGAGCTCCTATAATTCACCCCTCCACTTT	CASSLGGHRSSYNSPLHF	TRBV5-1	TRBJ1-6	.	.
TGTGCCAGCAGCTTATCCCCTCTCAGCTCCTACGAGCAGTACTTC	CASSLSPLSSYEQYF	TRBV7-8	TRBJ2-7	.	.
TGTGCCAGCAGCTCCGCTCGAATGGCAAACAATGAGCAGTTCTTC	CASSSARMANNEQFF	TRBV7-8	TRBJ2-1	.	.
TGCGCCAGCAGCCGAATCGGGGGAATTGACGGGGAGCTGTTTTTT	CASSRIGGIDGELFF	TRBV5-1	TRBJ2-2	.	.
TGTGCCAGCATCCTACAGGGTGTCTCCTATGGCTACACCTTC	CASILQGVSYGYTF	TRBV5-6	TRBJ1-2	.	.
TGTGCCAGCAGCTTAGAAGGGACTGGCGCGGGGGAGCAGTTCTTC	CASSLEGTGAGEQFF	TRBV13	TRBJ2-1	.	.
TGTGCCAGCAGACGGATAGATCTAGCGGGGGGCTGGGTAGATACGCAGTATTTT	CASRRIDLAGGWVDTQYF	TRBV27	TRBJ2-3	.	TRBD2
TGCGCCAGCAGGCTGCCCGGCGGGAACACTGAAGCTTTCTTT	CASRLPGGNTEAFF	TRBV4-1	TRBJ1-1	once	.
TGTGCCAGCAGCTTCGACAGGCGTAGCACAGATACGCAGTATTTT	CASSFDRRSTDTQYF	TRBV5-6	TRBJ2-3	.	.
TGTGCCACGAGGAACAGGGTGAACACTGAAGCTTTCTTT	CATRNRVNTEAFF	TRBV15	TRBJ1-1	.	.
TGCAGCGCCGGTTTAGGGACAGGCCCTGGAGAGACCCAGTACTTC	CSAGLGTGPGETQYF	TRBV29-1	TRBJ2-5	.	TRBD1
TGTGCCAGCAGCTTAGCTGTACAGCAGGCTAACTATGGCTACACCTTC	CASSLAVQQANYGYTF	TRBV7-8	TRBJ1-2	.	.
TGTGCCAGCAGCCAAGGGGCTCTTGGTGAAGCTTTCTTT	CASSQGALGEAFF	TRBV14	TRBJ1-1	.	.
TGTGCCAGCAGCCTCCGGGACAGGGGTCCTTCTCAGCCCCAGCATTTT	CASSLRDRGPSQPQHF	TRBV7-8	TRBJ1-5	few	TRBD1
TGTGCCAGCAGCTTAGAGACTAGAGGGGCCTACGAGCAGTACTTC	CASSLETRGAYEQYF	TRBV11-1	TRBJ2-7	.	.
TGTGCCAGTAGTATAGATTCAGGGGGCAATCAGCCCCAGCATTTT	CASSIDSGGNQPQHF	TRBV19	TRBJ1-5	.	.
TGCGCCAGCAGCCCCATGGACTCCACCTCCTACGAGCAGTACTTC	CASSPMDSTSYEQYF	TRBV5-1	TRBJ2-7	.	.
TGTGCCAGCAGCTGGACAGCCACCGGGGAGCTGTTTTTT	CASSWTATGELFF	TRBV7-3	TRBJ2-2	.	.
TGTGCCAGCAGTACCCAGTCTGAAGCTTTCTTT	CASSTQSEAFF	TRBV7-9	TRBJ1-1	once	.
TGTGCCAGCAGGACAGGGGGGAATTCACCCCTCCACTTT	CASRTGGNSPLHF	TRBV9	TRBJ1-6	.	TRBD1
TGTGCCAGCAGCGTGGTCGGGGGGTCTGGAAACACCATATATTTT	CASSVVGGSGNTIYF	TRBV9	TRBJ1-3	.	.
TGTGCCAGCAGCGTAGGTACAGGGACCCCCGCCGGGGAGCTGTTTTTT	CASSVGTGTPAGELFF	TRBV9	TRBJ2-2	.	.
TGTGCCAGCAGCTTAGCGGCCTTACCGGGACTCAAGAACACTGAAGCTTTCTTT	CASSLAALPGLKNTEAFF	TRBV7-8	TRBJ1-1	.	.